The 8 T cell receptor beta chains listed next were all sequenced from one sample in a study of blood T cell repertoires in COVID-19. Assay: immunoSEQ multiplex PCR; the TCRdb copy retains only in-frame clones and omits some. The sample has about 140,000 clones, approximately 91% seen once. Specimen: peripheral blood. The receptors here all came from a man aged 50-60 years with active or convalescent COVID-19.

The chain employs TRBV28 and TRBJ2-3, with 14 nucleotides matching TRBD2. The V gene's germline CDR1 is MDHEN and CDR2 SYDVKM. The CDR3 has 17 residues. The trim removed 1 base at V and 8 bases at J, leaving 8 bases unmatched. This chain's CDR3 is CASSLSSGLAGVGTQYF. CDR3 DNA: TGTGCCAGCAGTTTATCGTCGGGACTAGCGGGAGTAGGTACGCAGTATTTT.

The CDR3 protein is CASSSGQGARETQYF. The CDR3 DNA follows: TGTGCCAGTAGTAGTGGTCAGGGGGCTAGGGAGACCCAGTACTTC. The V and J genes are TRBV19 and TRBJ2-5; 8 nucleotides line up with TRBD1. The CDR3 contains 15 residues. Trimming cost V 4 bases and J 5 bases; bases outside gene matches: 9. In germline, CDR1 is LNHDA, CDR2 SQIVND (reference sequence).

This clone was counted once. This chain uses TRBV15 with TRBJ1-4; 7 nucleotides align to TRBD1. The CDR3 is made up of 16 amino acids. Germline CDR1 reads LNHNV; CDR2 reads YYDKDF (reference sequence). Trimming at V came to 2 bases and at J to 4 bases, leaving 7 bases not matched to a gene. The CDR3 nucleotides are TGTGCCACCAGCAGACTGCCCAGGGGGAATAATGAAAAACTGTTTTTT. Translating gives CATSRLPRGNNEKLFF.

The J gene is TRBJ1-5, the V gene TRBV4-1; D might be TRBD1 (5 bases). Deletions cut 2 bases from V and 1 base from J, with 9 bases between. CDR1 is MGHRA, CDR2 YSYEKL, per germline. The CDR3 length is 15 residues. The CDR3 here is CASSQWTPSNQPQHF. CDR3 DNA: TGCGCCAGCAGCCAATGGACACCCAGCAATCAGCCCCAGCATTTT.

V usage is TRBV5-6 and J usage is TRBJ2-3; TRBD2 aligns across 9 bases. After removal of 4 bases from V and 3 bases from J, the junction contained 9 bases not matched to a gene. Germline V lookup: CDR1 SGHDT, CDR2 YYEEEE. This CDR3 region has 16 residues. CDR3 nucleotide sequence: TGTGCCAGCAGCGCCCCAGGTAGCGGGGGAACAGATACGCAGTATTTT. Amino acids: CASSAPGSGGTDTQYF. The full variable domain, its missing parts supplied by reference TRBV5-6 and TRBJ2-3, is DAGVTQSPTHLIKTRGQQVTLRCSPKSGHDTVSWYQQALGQGPQFIFQYYEEEERQRGNFPDRFSGHQFPNYSSELNVNALLLGDSALYLCASSAPGSGGTDTQYFGPGTRLTVL.

The rearrangement joins TRBV4-1 to TRBJ2-3, with TRBD2 as a possible D gene (6 bases). CDR1 MGHRA and CDR2 YSYEKL come from the germline V gene. The CDR3 extends over 16 amino acids. V dropped 3 bases and J dropped 2 bases, with 15 bases sitting between them. The CDR3 sequence is CASSQSRGGDTDTQYF. DNA for the CDR3: TGCGCCAGCAGCCAGTCTCGCGGAGGGGACACAGATACGCAGTATTTT.

The rearrangement joins TRBV7-2 to TRBJ2-1; D call uncertain. CDR3 length equals 16 residues. Trimming removed 3 bases from V and 4 bases from J, with 16 bases in between. Per the germline V gene, CDR1 is SGHTA and CDR2 is FQGNSA. The CDR3 region is CASSFRRSFSYNEQFF. The CDR3 coding sequence is TGTGCCAGCAGCTTCAGAAGGAGTTTCAGTTACAATGAGCAGTTCTTC.

This clone was observed a single time. The chain has TRBV5-1 and TRBJ2-7; TRBD2 matches 10 bases. CDR3 length: 15 amino acids. V lost 0 bases, J lost 7 bases, and 7 bases stayed unmatched. The V gene's germline CDR1 is SGHRS and CDR2 YFSETQ. The CDR3 reads CASSLDLAGVGEQYF. CDR3 DNA: TGCGCCAGCAGCTTGGACCTAGCGGGAGTCGGAGAGCAGTACTTC. Drawing the rest from reference TRBV5-1 and TRBJ2-7, the complete variable domain is KAGVTQTPRYLIKTRGQQVTLSCSPISGHRSVSWYQQTPGQGLQFLFEYFSETQRNKGNFPGRFSGRQFSNSRSEMNVSTLELGDSALYLCASSLDLAGVGEQYFGPGTRLTVT.